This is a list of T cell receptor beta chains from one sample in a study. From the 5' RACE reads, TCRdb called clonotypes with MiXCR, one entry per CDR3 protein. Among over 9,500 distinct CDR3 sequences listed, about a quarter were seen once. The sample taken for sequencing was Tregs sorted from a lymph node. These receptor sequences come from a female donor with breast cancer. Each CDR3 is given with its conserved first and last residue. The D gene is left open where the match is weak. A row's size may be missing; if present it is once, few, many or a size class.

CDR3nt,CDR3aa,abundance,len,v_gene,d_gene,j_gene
TGTGCCACCAGTGATAGAGGGACTAGCGGGAGATCAGCTAGCACAGATACGCAGTATTTT,CATSDRGTSGRSASTDTQYF,many,20,TRBV24-1,TRBD2,TRBJ2-3
TGTGCCAGCAGTTACTCAGGCCCCACCGGGGAGCTGTTTTTT,CASSYSGPTGELFF,many,14,TRBV6-5,-,TRBJ2-2
TGTGCCACCAGTGACTCGACCTCCTACGAGCAGTACTTC,CATSDSTSYEQYF,few,13,TRBV24-1,-,TRBJ2-7
TGTGCCAGCAGCGTAGGAGAGGCCCCTACGGGGCAGTACTTC,CASSVGEAPTGQYF,few,14,TRBV9,-,TRBJ2-7
TGTGCCAGCAGTCCGACAGGCACCTACGAGCAGTACTTC,CASSPTGTYEQYF,medium-sized,13,TRBV2,-,TRBJ2-7
TGCAGTGCTAGTTTAATGAGACTAGCGGGAGGACCTCAGTTCTTC,CSASLMRLAGGPQFF,many,15,TRBV20-1,TRBD2,TRBJ2-1
TGTGCCAGCAGCGCTACGGGCCCACATGAGCAGTTCTTC,CASSATGPHEQFF,medium-sized,13,TRBV7-9,-,TRBJ2-1
TGTGCCAGCAGTGAACGACACCTCAACTACGAGCAGTACTTC,CASSERHLNYEQYF,medium-sized,14,TRBV6-1,-,TRBJ2-7
TGTGCCAGCAGTTCCCCACCACTAGCGGGAGGCACAGATACGCAGTATTTT,CASSSPPLAGGTDTQYF,many,17,TRBV28,TRBD2,TRBJ2-3
TGTGCCACCAGTGACCCCTATTACAATGAGCAGTTCTTC,CATSDPYYNEQFF,medium-sized,13,TRBV24-1,-,TRBJ2-1
TGTGCCAGCAGCGGAACTCCAGGGGGCCGAACTGAAGCTTTCTTT,CASSGTPGGRTEAFF,medium-sized,15,TRBV7-9,TRBD1,TRBJ1-1
TGTGCCAGCAGTTTATATGGGGGGGGGTTTGGGACCCAGTACTTC,CASSLYGGGFGTQYF,many,15,TRBV27,TRBD2,TRBJ2-5
TGTGCCAGCAGGAAACAGGGATCCACTGAAGCTTTCTTT,CASRKQGSTEAFF,-,13,TRBV6-5,-,TRBJ1-1
TGCAGTGCTAGAGGTGAAGGGGCAGGTAGGGATGAGCAGTTCTTC,CSARGEGAGRDEQFF,few,15,TRBV20-1,-,TRBJ2-1
TGCGCCAGCAGCTTTTCGGGAGAGGGCTACGAGCAGTACTTC,CASSFSGEGYEQYF,many,14,TRBV5-1,-,TRBJ2-7
TGCAGTGCGGACGACAGGGGGTTTTCCTACGAGCAGTACTTC,CSADDRGFSYEQYF,-,14,TRBV20-1,TRBD1,TRBJ2-7
TGCAGTGCTAGAGAGGCGATAGCGGGGGAATCCTACAATGAGCAGTTCTTC,CSAREAIAGESYNEQFF,medium-sized,17,TRBV20-1,TRBD2,TRBJ2-1